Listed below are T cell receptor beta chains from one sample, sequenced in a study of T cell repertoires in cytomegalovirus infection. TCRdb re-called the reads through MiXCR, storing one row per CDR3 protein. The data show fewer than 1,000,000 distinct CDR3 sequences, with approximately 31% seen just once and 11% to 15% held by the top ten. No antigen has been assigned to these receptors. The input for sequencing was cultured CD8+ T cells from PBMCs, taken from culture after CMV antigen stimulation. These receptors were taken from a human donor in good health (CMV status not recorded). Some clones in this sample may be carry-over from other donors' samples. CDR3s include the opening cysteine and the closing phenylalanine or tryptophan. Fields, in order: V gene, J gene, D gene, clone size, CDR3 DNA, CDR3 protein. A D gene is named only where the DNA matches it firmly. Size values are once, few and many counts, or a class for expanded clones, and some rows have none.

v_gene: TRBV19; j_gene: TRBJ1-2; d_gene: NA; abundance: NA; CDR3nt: TGTGCCAGTAGTGAGGGGACTAACTATGGCTACACCTTC; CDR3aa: CASSEGTNYGYTF
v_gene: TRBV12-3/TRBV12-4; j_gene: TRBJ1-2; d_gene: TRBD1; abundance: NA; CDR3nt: TGTGCCAGCAGTGGGGTCGGGGACAGGGGTATCTATGGCTACACCTTC; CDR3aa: CASSGVGDRGIYGYTF
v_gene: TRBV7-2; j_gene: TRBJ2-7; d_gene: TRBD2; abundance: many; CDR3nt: TGTGCCAGCAGCACTCAGGGACTAGCGGCCCAAGAGCAGTACTTC; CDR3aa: CASSTQGLAAQEQYF
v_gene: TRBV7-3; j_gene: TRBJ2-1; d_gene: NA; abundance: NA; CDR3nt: TGTGCCAACAGCTTAAAAGGACAGCACAATGAGCAGTTCTTC; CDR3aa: CANSLKGQHNEQFF
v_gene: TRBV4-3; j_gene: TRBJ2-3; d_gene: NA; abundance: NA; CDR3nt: TGCGCCAGCAGCCAAGAGAAACCGACAGATACGCAGTATTTT; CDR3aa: CASSQEKPTDTQYF
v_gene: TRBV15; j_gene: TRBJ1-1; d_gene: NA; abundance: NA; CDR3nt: TGTGCCACCAGCCGCAAGACAGGACCGAACACTGAAGCTTTCTTT; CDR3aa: CATSRKTGPNTEAFF
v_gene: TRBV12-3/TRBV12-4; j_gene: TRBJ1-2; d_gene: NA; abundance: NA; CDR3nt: TGTGCCAGCACCCAAACAGGGCAGTATGGCTACACCTTC; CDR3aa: CASTQTGQYGYTF
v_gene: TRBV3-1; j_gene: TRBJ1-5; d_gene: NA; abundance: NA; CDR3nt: TGTGCCAGCAGCCAACGGGACACCAATCAGCCCCAGCATTTT; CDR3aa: CASSQRDTNQPQHF
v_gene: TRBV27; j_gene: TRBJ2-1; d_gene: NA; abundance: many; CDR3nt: TGTGCCAGCAGTGACATGTCGTACTCCTACAATGAGCAGTTCTTC; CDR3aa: CASSDMSYSYNEQFF
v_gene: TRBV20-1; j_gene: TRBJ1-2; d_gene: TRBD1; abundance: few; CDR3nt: TGCAGTGCTAAACCGGGACAGTCGGAACTATTGGCGGTTTCAACCTATGGCTACACCTTC; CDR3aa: CSAKPGQSELLAVSTYGYTF
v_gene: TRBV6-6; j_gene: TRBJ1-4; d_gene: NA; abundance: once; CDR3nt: TGTGCCAGCAGTTACGTGGCCGGATTCAATGAAAAACTGTTTTTT; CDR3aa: CASSYVAGFNEKLFF
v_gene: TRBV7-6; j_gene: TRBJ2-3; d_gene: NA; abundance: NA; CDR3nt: TGTGCCAGCAGCTTCGGCACTTTTAGCACAGATACGCAGTATTTT; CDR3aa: CASSFGTFSTDTQYF
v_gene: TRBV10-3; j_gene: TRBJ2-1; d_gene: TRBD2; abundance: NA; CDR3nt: TGTGCCATCAGTCCACTATCGGGACTAGCGGGTAGCTCCTACAATGAGCAGTTCTTC; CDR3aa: CAISPLSGLAGSSYNEQFF
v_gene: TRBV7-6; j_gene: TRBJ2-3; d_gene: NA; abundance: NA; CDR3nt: TGTGCTAGCAGCCCTGACTTCGGAGATACGCAGTATTTT; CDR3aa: CASSPDFGDTQYF
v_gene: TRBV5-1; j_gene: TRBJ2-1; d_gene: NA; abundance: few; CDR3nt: TGCGCCAGCAGTCACGGGCGGGACAGACCCTACAATGAGCAGTTCTTC; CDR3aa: CASSHGRDRPYNEQFF
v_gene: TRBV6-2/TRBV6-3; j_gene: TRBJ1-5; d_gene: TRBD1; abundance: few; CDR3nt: TGTGCCAGCAGTTCGGGACAGGTTGGCAATCAGCCCCAGCATTTT; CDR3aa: CASSSGQVGNQPQHF
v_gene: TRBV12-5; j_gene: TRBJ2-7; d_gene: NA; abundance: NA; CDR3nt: TGTGCTAGTGGTTCTGGAGGGCCTATCTACGAGCAGTACTTC; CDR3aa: CASGSGGPIYEQYF
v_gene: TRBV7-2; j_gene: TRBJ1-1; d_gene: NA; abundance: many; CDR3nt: TGTGCCAGCACCCAGACCTGGGACACTGAAGCTTTCTTT; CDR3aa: CASTQTWDTEAFF
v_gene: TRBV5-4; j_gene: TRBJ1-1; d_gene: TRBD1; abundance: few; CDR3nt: TGTGCCAGCAGCTTGGGGCCCGGGACAGCCAACACTGAAGCTTTCTTT; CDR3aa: CASSLGPGTANTEAFF
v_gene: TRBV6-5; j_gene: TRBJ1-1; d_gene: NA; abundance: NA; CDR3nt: TGTGCCAGCAGTTACGGGGGAGGGGTAGGAACTGAAGCTTTCTTT; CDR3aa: CASSYGGGVGTEAFF
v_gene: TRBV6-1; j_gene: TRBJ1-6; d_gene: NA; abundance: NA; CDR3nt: TGTGCCAGCAGCGGGAATAATTCACCCCTCCACTTT; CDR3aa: CASSGNNSPLHF
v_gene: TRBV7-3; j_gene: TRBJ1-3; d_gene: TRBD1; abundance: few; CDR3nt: TGTGCCAGCAGTACAGGGGGCACTGGAAACACCATATATTTT; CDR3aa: CASSTGGTGNTIYF
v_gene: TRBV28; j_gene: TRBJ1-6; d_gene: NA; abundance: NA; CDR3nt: TGTGCCAGCGAGCCGAGCTCCTATAATTCACCCCTCCACTTT; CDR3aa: CASEPSSYNSPLHF
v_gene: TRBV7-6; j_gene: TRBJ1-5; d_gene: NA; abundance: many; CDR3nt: TGTGCCAGCAGCGCTTCTGGGTTAGATCAGCCCCAGCATTTT; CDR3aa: CASSASGLDQPQHF
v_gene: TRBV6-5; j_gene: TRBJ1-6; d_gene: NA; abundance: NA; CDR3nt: TGTGCCAGCGGAGAAGGCGGTAATTCACCCCTCCACTTT; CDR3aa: CASGEGGNSPLHF
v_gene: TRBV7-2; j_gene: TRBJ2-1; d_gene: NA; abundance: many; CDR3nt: TGTGCCAGCAGCTTAAGGTCCGACAATGAGCAGTTCTTC; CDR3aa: CASSLRSDNEQFF
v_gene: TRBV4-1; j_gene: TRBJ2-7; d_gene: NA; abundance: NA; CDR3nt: TGCGCCAGCAGCCGAGGCCCAGGGGGGCCAGCCTACGAGCAGTACTTC; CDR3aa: CASSRGPGGPAYEQYF
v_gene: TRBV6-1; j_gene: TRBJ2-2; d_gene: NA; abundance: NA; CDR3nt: TGTGCCAGCAGTGAACTGGGACTTATCGCGAACACCGGGGAGCTGTTTTTT; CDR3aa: CASSELGLIANTGELFF
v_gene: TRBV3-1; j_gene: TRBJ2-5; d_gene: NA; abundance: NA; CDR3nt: TGTGCCAGCAGCCCAGAGGGTCCCCTGGACGGAAAGACCCAGTACTTC; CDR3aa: CASSPEGPLDGKTQYF
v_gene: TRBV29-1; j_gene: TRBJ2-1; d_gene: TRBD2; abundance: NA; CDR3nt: TGCAGCGTTTTAGCGGGGGCCCTCTACAATGAGCAGTTCTTC; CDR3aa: CSVLAGALYNEQFF
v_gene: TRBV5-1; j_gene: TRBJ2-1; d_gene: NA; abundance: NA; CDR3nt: TGCGCCAGCAGCCCGGAGGGGACTCACAATGAGCAGTTCTTC; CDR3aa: CASSPEGTHNEQFF
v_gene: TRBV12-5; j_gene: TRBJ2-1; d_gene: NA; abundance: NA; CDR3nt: TGTGCTAGTGGTTTGGTACGTAGCCCGATACGTCACTACAATGAGCAGTTCTTC; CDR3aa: CASGLVRSPIRHYNEQFF
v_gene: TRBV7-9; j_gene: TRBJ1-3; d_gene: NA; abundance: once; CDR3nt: TGTGCCAGCAGCCCCCGGGACGCCGATCTCGAGGGAAACACCATATATTTT; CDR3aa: CASSPRDADLEGNTIYF
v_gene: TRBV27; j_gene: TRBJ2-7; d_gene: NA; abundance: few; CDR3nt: TGTGCCAGCAGTTTGGTAGTAGGGCGGGAGCAGTACTTC; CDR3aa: CASSLVVGREQYF
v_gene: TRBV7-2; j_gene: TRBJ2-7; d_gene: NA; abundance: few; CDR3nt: TGTGCCAGCAGCGAGGACCTAACCTACGAGCAGTACTTC; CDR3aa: CASSEDLTYEQYF
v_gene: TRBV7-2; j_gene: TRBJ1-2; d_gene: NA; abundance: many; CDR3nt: TGTGCCAGCAGCTTAGTCGTGACAAACTATGGCTACACCTTC; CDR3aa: CASSLVVTNYGYTF
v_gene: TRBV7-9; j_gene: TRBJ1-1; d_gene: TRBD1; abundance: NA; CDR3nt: TGTGCCAGCAGCGGTCGACAGGGGGTGAACACTGAAGCTTTCTTT; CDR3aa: CASSGRQGVNTEAFF
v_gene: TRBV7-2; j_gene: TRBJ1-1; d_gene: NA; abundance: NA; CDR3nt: TGTGCCAGCAGCTTAGTTCGAAGGGGAGACACTGAAGCTTTCTTT; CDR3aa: CASSLVRRGDTEAFF
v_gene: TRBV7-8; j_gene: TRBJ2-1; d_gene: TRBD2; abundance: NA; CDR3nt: TGTGCCAGCAGTCTCGGATGGGGGGGGGGGGACAATGAGCAGTTCTTC; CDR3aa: CASSLGWGGGDNEQFF
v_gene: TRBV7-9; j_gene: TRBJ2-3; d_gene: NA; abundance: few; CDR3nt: TGTGCCAGCAGCTGGGGGGCCTCCGGCGGTACTAGTGCGACAGATACGCAGTATTTT; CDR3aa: CASSWGASGGTSATDTQYF
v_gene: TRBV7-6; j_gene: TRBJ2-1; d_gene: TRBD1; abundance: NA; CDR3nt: TGTGCCTGCACGGGACAGGGGACTTATGAGCAGTTCTTC; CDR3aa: CACTGQGTYEQFF
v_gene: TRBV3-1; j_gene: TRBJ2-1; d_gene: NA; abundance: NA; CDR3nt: TGTGCCAGCAGCCCAGACCTGGGACCCAATGAGCAGTTCTTC; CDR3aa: CASSPDLGPNEQFF
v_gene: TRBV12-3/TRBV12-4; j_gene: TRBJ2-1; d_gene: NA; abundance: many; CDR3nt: TGTGCCAGCAGAGCCCAGGGACACCACAATGAGCAGTTCTTC; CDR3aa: CASRAQGHHNEQFF
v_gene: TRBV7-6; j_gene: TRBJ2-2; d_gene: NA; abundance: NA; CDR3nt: TGTGCCAGCAGCTTTATTACAGACTACACCGGGGAGCTGTTTTTT; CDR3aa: CASSFITDYTGELFF
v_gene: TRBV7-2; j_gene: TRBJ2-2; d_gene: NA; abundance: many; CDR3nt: TGTGCCAGCAGCTGGACAGTCACCGGGGAGCTGTTTTTT; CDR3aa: CASSWTVTGELFF
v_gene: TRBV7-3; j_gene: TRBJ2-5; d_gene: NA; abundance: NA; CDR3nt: TGTGCCAGCAGCGCCAACGGGAAATCCCAAGAGACCCAGTACTTC; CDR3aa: CASSANGKSQETQYF
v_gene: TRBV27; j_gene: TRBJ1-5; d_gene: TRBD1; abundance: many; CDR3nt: TGTGCCAGCAGCTCCTCGACAGGGGAGGATCAGCCCCAGCATTTT; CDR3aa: CASSSSTGEDQPQHF
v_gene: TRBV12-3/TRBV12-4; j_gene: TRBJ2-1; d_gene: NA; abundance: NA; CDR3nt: TGTGCCAGCAGTTTCGTACTGTACAATGAGCAGTTCTTC; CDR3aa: CASSFVLYNEQFF
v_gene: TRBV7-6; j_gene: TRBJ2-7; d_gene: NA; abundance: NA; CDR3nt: TGTGCCAACAGCTTAAACCAGGGGAACGAGCAGTACTTC; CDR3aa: CANSLNQGNEQYF